These 14 T cell receptor delta chains were sequenced from one sample in a study of gamma-delta T cells after stem cell transplantation. TCRdb reanalysed the RT-PCR reads with CATT. The repertoire holds some 2,500 delta-chain clones, with approximately 3% as singletons. The sequenced material came from gamma-delta T cells. These receptors were taken from a human donor. It is not recorded whose cells these are; they may come from a transplant donor.

Of note for this clone: A read error is the likely source, as a far larger clone sits one nucleotide away. The chain combines TRDV2 with TRDJ1, with 8 bases matching TRDD3. The junction had 12 bases not matched to a gene; V was cut back by 2 bases and J by 5 bases. Per germline, CDR1 GEAIGNYY and CDR2 EKD. CDR3 length: 16 residues. CDR3 protein: CACDSLPGDSRDKLIF. The CDR3 DNA reads TGTGCCTGTGACAGTTTACCGGGGGATAGTCGTGATAAACTCATCTTT.

This clone was detected only a few times. Only one base separates this from a far larger clonotype, so it likely reflects a read error. Other nucleotide sequences in the sample specify the same CDR3. The chain has TRDV2 and TRDJ1, with TRDD3 matching 8 bases. Germline lookup yields CDR1 GEAIGNYY and CDR2 EKD. CDR3 length equals 17 residues. CDR3 protein: CACDTLSVGDENDKLIF. The CDR3 region has the DNA TGTGCCTGTGACACCCTCTCCGTGGGGGATGAAAACGATAAACTCATTTTT.

CDR3 DNA: TGTGCCTGTGACAGTTTACTGGGGGATACGCGAATCTCGGCCACCGATAAACTCATCTTT. It translates to CACDSLLGDTRISATDKLIF. The chain carries TRDV2 and TRDJ1; 13 nucleotides match TRDD3. Germline CDR1 is GEAIGNYY and CDR2 is EKD. V lost 2 bases and J lost 1; bases outside the gene matches: 15. The CDR3 has 20 residues.

Worth noting for this clone: Given a much more abundant clone one base away, this may be a read error. Different DNA sequences within this sample yield the same CDR3. The chain couples TRDV1 to TRDJ1, with 13 bases lining up with TRDD3. Per the germline V gene, CDR1 is TSWWSYY and CDR2 is QGS. V gave up 0 bases and J gave up 0 bases; unmatched junction bases: 13. The CDR3 covers 21 residues. CDR3 region: CALGELVAELGDTPYTDKLIF. The DNA of the CDR3 is TGTGCTCTTGGGGAACTAGTTGCTGAACTGGGGGATACGCCATACACCGATAAACTCATCTTT.

To note about this clone: The TCRdb protein comes from a much larger clone and disagrees with this DNA's translation at residue 5, likely due to a read error; the protein given here is derived from the DNA. The chain carries TRDV2 and TRDJ1; 13 bases are shared with TRDD3. V shed 3 bases and J 1 base; nucleotides not matched to a gene: 10. Germline loops: CDR1 GEAIGNYY, CDR2 EKD. The CDR3 is 18 residues long. The DNA of the CDR3 is TGTGCCTGTGACCCCCTCGTACTGGGGGATACGGGCACCGATAAACTCATCTTT. This translates into CACDPLVLGDTGTDKLIF.

Notes on this clone: Since a far larger clone is one base different, this is likely a read error. The chain employs TRDV2 and TRDJ1; 10 nucleotides line up with TRDD3. The CDR3 sequence is 19 residues long. Germline trimming cut 1 base from V and 0 bases from J; bases unmatched to any gene: 13. The germline gives CDR1 GEAIGNYY, CDR2 EKD. CDR3 amino acids: CACDTLLGDEKGHTDKLIF. CDR3 DNA: TGTGCCTGTGACACGCTACTGGGGGATGAGAAGGGTCACACCGATAAACTCATCTTT.

This clone occurred a few times. TCRdb lists the protein of a much larger clone for this DNA, which differs at residue 12, so this is likely a read error; the protein given here is translated from the DNA itself. V is TRDV2 and J is TRDJ1, with 8 bases aligning to TRDD3. CDR1 GEAIGNYY and CDR2 EKD come from the germline V gene. The CDR3 contains 18 residues. V shed 1 base and J 1 base; nucleotides not matched to a gene: 13. The CDR3 spells CACDTVGTGGLRTDKLIF. As DNA, the CDR3 is TGTGCCTGTGACACAGTGGGTACTGGGGGCTTACGCACCGATAAACTCATCTTT.

This clone has just a few counts. This DNA translates differently at residue 12 from the TCRdb protein, which is that of a much larger clone; a read error is likely, and the protein shown is the DNA's own translation. For the CDR3, the DNA is TGTGCCTGTGACACCGTCGAAGCTGGGGGATACGCCGATAAACTCATCTTT. Its protein is CACDTVEAGGYADKLIF. This chain joins TRDV2 and TRDJ1, with 12 nucleotides matching TRDD3. In germline, CDR1 is GEAIGNYY, CDR2 EKD. The CDR3 has 17 residues. The J segment lost 3 bases and the V segment lost 0 bases, leaving 7 bases of the junction unmatched.

Worth noting for this clone: This may stem from a read error, because a much larger clone lies one nucleotide away. This specimen includes other DNA sequences encoding the same CDR3. V is TRDV2 and J is TRDJ1; 13 bases are shared with TRDD3. CDR3 length: 21 amino acids. Germline V CDR1 and CDR2: GEAIGNYY, EKD. The CDR3 sequence is CACDTVVTGGYAKYGTDKLIF. The CDR3 DNA is TGCGCCTGTGACACCGTCGTAACTGGGGGATACGCCAAGTACGGAACCGATAAACTCATCTTT.

In its sample, this clone is large. V usage is TRDV2 and J usage is TRDJ2; TRDD3 agrees at 12 bases. Germline V gene data show CDR1 as GEAIGNYY and CDR2 as EKD. There are 17 residues in the CDR3. J lost 4 bases, V lost 3 bases, and 8 bases had no gene match. CDR3 nucleotide sequence: TGTGCCTGTGACCGATTACTGGGGGATACCGGGACAGCACAACTCTTCTTT. It codes for CACDRLLGDTGTAQLFF.

By sample share, this clone is large. Other DNA sequences of this sample code for an identical CDR3. CDR3 loop: CACDTVGPPDKLIF. The CDR3 DNA follows: TGTGCCTGTGACACGGTAGGTCCTCCCGATAAACTCATCTTT. V usage is TRDV2 and J usage is TRDJ1, with D unresolved. This CDR3 comprises 14 residues. Germline V lookup: CDR1 GEAIGNYY, CDR2 EKD. V lost 1 base to trimming and J lost 3 bases, with 11 bases between them.

Judged by abundance, this clone is medium-sized. This CDR3 is also generated by other DNA sequences in the sample. The chain recombines TRDV2 with TRDJ1; 8 bases match TRDD3. This CDR3 has 17 amino acids. Germline V gives CDR1 GEAIGNYY, CDR2 EKD. The V and J ends lost 1 base and 4 bases, in that order; junction bases with no gene match: 13. The CDR3 protein is CACDTVAGDSVGDKLIF. CDR3 coding DNA: TGTGCCTGTGACACGGTGGCGGGGGATAGTGTCGGCGATAAACTCATCTTT.

This clone was found a few times. A far bigger clonotype differs at one base, so this is likely a read error. This chain connects TRDV2 to TRDJ1; D remains ambiguous. V shed 0 bases and J shed 9 bases, with 16 bases lying between them. Germline-derived CDR1 and CDR2 are GEAIGNYY and EKD. This CDR3 region has 14 residues. The CDR3 DNA reads as TGTGCCTGTGACACCATAGGAGCGGTTCAAGAACTCATCTTT. Amino acid sequence: CACDTIGAVQELIF.

Within the sample, this clone is medium-sized. The chain carries TRDV2 and TRDJ1, with 7 bases aligning to TRDD3. Trimming cost V 2 bases and J 4 bases; bases outside gene matches: 12. The CDR3 totals 16 residues. Germline CDR1 GEAIGNYY, CDR2 EKD. The DNA for the CDR3 is TGTGCCTGTGACATTTGGGGGAGACAGGGTGGCGATAAACTCATCTTT. It is translated as CACDIWGRQGGDKLIF.